This is a list of T cell receptor beta chains from one sample in a study of radiotherapy plus CTLA-4 blockade in lung cancer. TCRdb's table, derived via immunoSEQ multiplex PCR, lists solely in-frame clones and lacks some. Of about 77,000 clones listed, roughly 69% are singletons. The sample here was peripheral blood, taken from a patient treated with radiotherapy plus ipilimumab. These receptor sequences come from a human donor with non-small cell lung cancer whose response to radiotherapy plus ipilimumab could not be evaluated. The CDR3 runs from the conserved cysteine through the conserved F or W. Fields, in order: clone size, J gene, V gene, D gene, CDR3 DNA, CDR3 protein. A D gene is named only where the DNA matches it firmly. Some rows mark clone size as missing; the rest say once, few, many or name a class of expanded clone.

abundance: -; j_gene: TRBJ1-5; v_gene: TRBV6-5; d_gene: -; CDR3nt: TGTGCCAGCAGTCCCGGCGGGGGCAGACAGCCCCAGCATTTT; CDR3aa: CASSPGGGRQPQHF
abundance: -; j_gene: TRBJ1-2; v_gene: TRBV7-8; d_gene: -; CDR3nt: TGTGCCAGCAGCGGTACATGGGACAAGACTAACTATGGCTACACCTTC; CDR3aa: CASSGTWDKTNYGYTF
abundance: -; j_gene: TRBJ1-1; v_gene: TRBV18; d_gene: -; CDR3nt: TGTGCCAGCTCGCTCGGCGGGCCGGGGGGTGAAGCTTTCTTT; CDR3aa: CASSLGGPGGEAFF
abundance: -; j_gene: TRBJ2-7; v_gene: TRBV19; d_gene: TRBD2; CDR3nt: TGTGCCAGTAGTACCCCACTAGCGGGAGGTCGTGAGCAGTACTTC; CDR3aa: CASSTPLAGGREQYF
abundance: -; j_gene: TRBJ2-3; v_gene: TRBV23-1; d_gene: TRBD1; CDR3nt: TGCGCCAGCAGTCAAGACAGGGGCCCCGGTACGCAGTATTTT; CDR3aa: CASSQDRGPGTQYF
abundance: -; j_gene: TRBJ1-2; v_gene: TRBV10-3; d_gene: TRBD1; CDR3nt: TGTGCCATCAGTGACCCAGGGACAGGGAGGTATGGCTACACCTTC; CDR3aa: CAISDPGTGRYGYTF
abundance: -; j_gene: TRBJ1-1; v_gene: TRBV5-1; d_gene: TRBD1; CDR3nt: TGCGCCAGCAGCTCCTTGACAGGGTTGGTCACTGAAGCTTTCTTT; CDR3aa: CASSSLTGLVTEAFF
abundance: few; j_gene: TRBJ1-1; v_gene: TRBV7-9; d_gene: -; CDR3nt: TGCGCCAGCAGCCAACTCTTACGGGGGGCGGACACTGAAGCTTTCTTT; CDR3aa: CASSQLLRGADTEAFF
abundance: -; j_gene: TRBJ2-7; v_gene: TRBV7-3; d_gene: -; CDR3nt: TGTGCCAGCAGCCTCTCACTTTCTTCGGGGGAGCAGTACTTC; CDR3aa: CASSLSLSSGEQYF
abundance: -; j_gene: TRBJ2-1; v_gene: TRBV9; d_gene: TRBD2; CDR3nt: TGTGCCAGCAGCGTAGTTCCGGGGGGTGCAAGCTCCTACAATGAGCAGTTCTTC; CDR3aa: CASSVVPGGASSYNEQFF
abundance: -; j_gene: TRBJ2-3; v_gene: TRBV7-2; d_gene: -; CDR3nt: TGTGCCAGCAGATTAGCTAGTAATGTCGATACGCAGTATTTT; CDR3aa: CASRLASNVDTQYF
abundance: -; j_gene: TRBJ1-2; v_gene: TRBV6-1; d_gene: -; CDR3nt: TGTGCCAGCAGTGGGGACACTACTAACTATGGCTACACCTTC; CDR3aa: CASSGDTTNYGYTF
abundance: -; j_gene: TRBJ2-3; v_gene: TRBV5-1; d_gene: TRBD2; CDR3nt: TGCGCCAGCAGCTCCACACCGACTAGCGGGAGCGCAGATACGCAGTATTTT; CDR3aa: CASSSTPTSGSADTQYF
abundance: once; j_gene: TRBJ1-1; v_gene: TRBV2; d_gene: -; CDR3nt: TGTGCCAGCAGGACCACACAGGGTACCACTGAAGCTTTCTTT; CDR3aa: CASRTTQGTTEAFF
abundance: -; j_gene: TRBJ1-4; v_gene: TRBV6-6; d_gene: -; CDR3nt: TGTGCCAGCAGTCCAGCGGGGGGAATGGAAAAACTGTTTTTT; CDR3aa: CASSPAGGMEKLFF
abundance: -; j_gene: TRBJ1-5; v_gene: TRBV6-5; d_gene: -; CDR3nt: TGTGCCAGCAGTTACTTTATGAATCAGCCCCAGCATTTT; CDR3aa: CASSYFMNQPQHF
abundance: -; j_gene: TRBJ2-3; v_gene: TRBV7-3; d_gene: -; CDR3nt: TGTGCCAGCAGCTTATCTCGGCGGGGAGGCACAGATACGCAGTATTTT; CDR3aa: CASSLSRRGGTDTQYF
abundance: few; j_gene: TRBJ2-3; v_gene: TRBV29-1; d_gene: TRBD2; CDR3nt: TGCAGCGTTGGTGGACTAGCGGGGGGACTCACAGATACGCAGTATTTT; CDR3aa: CSVGGLAGGLTDTQYF
abundance: few; j_gene: TRBJ1-1; v_gene: TRBV10-2; d_gene: TRBD1; CDR3nt: TGCGCCAGCAGTGGTATTAGGCAGGGGGCGGGAGCTTTCTTT; CDR3aa: CASSGIRQGAGAFF
abundance: medium-sized; j_gene: TRBJ1-4; v_gene: TRBV2; d_gene: -; CDR3nt: TGTGCCAGCAAGACTGAGGGTACGGCCCTCTCCGGAGGAGAAAAACTGTTTTTT; CDR3aa: CASKTEGTALSGGEKLFF
abundance: few; j_gene: TRBJ1-2; v_gene: TRBV7-2; d_gene: TRBD1; CDR3nt: TGTGCCAGCAGCACTGGGACAGGGGCGGTATACGGCTACACCTTC; CDR3aa: CASSTGTGAVYGYTF
abundance: -; j_gene: TRBJ2-3; v_gene: TRBV9; d_gene: -; CDR3nt: TGTGCCAGCAGCGTAGAAGGGGGAATGGGCGAAGGAGATACGCAGTATTTT; CDR3aa: CASSVEGGMGEGDTQYF
abundance: -; j_gene: TRBJ2-3; v_gene: TRBV7-2; d_gene: -; CDR3nt: TGTGCCAGCAGCTTAGCGGTGACTAGGGGCACAGATACGCAGTATTTT; CDR3aa: CASSLAVTRGTDTQYF
abundance: -; j_gene: TRBJ1-5; v_gene: TRBV6-4; d_gene: TRBD1; CDR3nt: TGTGCCAGCAGTGACGCCGGGACAGGGTACAATCAGCCCCAGCATTTT; CDR3aa: CASSDAGTGYNQPQHF
abundance: -; j_gene: TRBJ2-4; v_gene: TRBV5-1; d_gene: TRBD1; CDR3nt: TGCGCCAGCAGCTGGAAGACCGGGACAGAAAACATTCAGTACTTC; CDR3aa: CASSWKTGTENIQYF
abundance: -; j_gene: TRBJ1-3; v_gene: TRBV4-2; d_gene: TRBD1; CDR3nt: TGTGCCAGCAGCATGGGACAGGGGTTCCGCTCTGGAAACACCATATATTTT; CDR3aa: CASSMGQGFRSGNTIYF
abundance: -; j_gene: TRBJ2-7; v_gene: TRBV11-2; d_gene: TRBD2; CDR3nt: TGTGCCAGCAGCTTAGCCCCCGGACTAGCGGGGTTCTTCTACGAGCAGTACTTC; CDR3aa: CASSLAPGLAGFFYEQYF
abundance: -; j_gene: TRBJ1-2; v_gene: TRBV6-1; d_gene: -; CDR3nt: TGTGCCAGCAGTCTGGGGCAGGGCGATGGCTACACCTTC; CDR3aa: CASSLGQGDGYTF
abundance: -; j_gene: TRBJ2-5; v_gene: TRBV11-3; d_gene: TRBD2; CDR3nt: TGTGCCAGCAGCTTAGATGGTATGCTAGCGGGTACCCAAGAGACCCAGTACTTC; CDR3aa: CASSLDGMLAGTQETQYF
abundance: -; j_gene: TRBJ2-7; v_gene: TRBV27; d_gene: -; CDR3nt: TGTGCCAGCAGTTTATCGGGGGGAGGTTCCTACGAGCAGTACTTC; CDR3aa: CASSLSGGGSYEQYF
abundance: -; j_gene: TRBJ1-1; v_gene: TRBV21-1; d_gene: -; CDR3nt: TGTGCCAGCAGCAAAGAAGCGCACAGGGGGTTCATGAACACTGAAGCTTTCTTT; CDR3aa: CASSKEAHRGFMNTEAFF
abundance: -; j_gene: TRBJ1-1; v_gene: TRBV11-2; d_gene: TRBD1; CDR3nt: TGTGCCAGCAGCTTAAGACGGGACAGGATAACTGAAGCTTTCTTT; CDR3aa: CASSLRRDRITEAFF
abundance: once; j_gene: TRBJ2-7; v_gene: TRBV25-1; d_gene: TRBD1; CDR3nt: TGTGCCAGCAGAGTTGACAGGGCCTATTACTACGAGCAGTACTTC; CDR3aa: CASRVDRAYYYEQYF
abundance: -; j_gene: TRBJ2-5; v_gene: TRBV6-1; d_gene: -; CDR3nt: TGTGCCAGCAGTGAAATAGCGGGGCCAGGGGGAGAGACCCAGTACTTC; CDR3aa: CASSEIAGPGGETQYF
abundance: -; j_gene: TRBJ1-3; v_gene: TRBV5-6; d_gene: -; CDR3nt: TGTGCCAGCAGCTTGGCCTCAGGGCGAAACACCATATATTTT; CDR3aa: CASSLASGRNTIYF
abundance: -; j_gene: TRBJ2-7; v_gene: TRBV28; d_gene: TRBD2; CDR3nt: TGTGCCAGCAGTCTTAATCGAGGTAGCGGGAGAGAAGGGCACGAGCAGTACTTC; CDR3aa: CASSLNRGSGREGHEQYF
abundance: -; j_gene: TRBJ2-5; v_gene: TRBV5-6; d_gene: TRBD1; CDR3nt: TGTGCCAGCAGCTTGGTCTTCCGACAGGGGGGGGAGACCCAGTACTTC; CDR3aa: CASSLVFRQGGETQYF
abundance: -; j_gene: TRBJ2-5; v_gene: TRBV6-1; d_gene: -; CDR3nt: TGTGCCAGCAGTGAATCACGAGGGAGTCAAGAGACCCAGTACTTC; CDR3aa: CASSESRGSQETQYF
abundance: -; j_gene: TRBJ1-4; v_gene: TRBV4-1; d_gene: -; CDR3nt: TGCGCCAGCAGCCAGGTCCTAAATGAAAAACTGTTTTTT; CDR3aa: CASSQVLNEKLFF
abundance: once; j_gene: TRBJ1-2; v_gene: TRBV27; d_gene: -; CDR3nt: TGTGCCAGCAGCTCCACCAGCGACAGTAACTATGGCTACACCTTC; CDR3aa: CASSSTSDSNYGYTF
abundance: -; j_gene: TRBJ1-1; v_gene: TRBV7-9; d_gene: TRBD1; CDR3nt: TGTGCCAGCAGCCCGACGGACAGGGTCACTTTCTTT; CDR3aa: CASSPTDRVTFF
abundance: -; j_gene: TRBJ2-5; v_gene: TRBV11-2; d_gene: TRBD2; CDR3nt: TGTGCCAGCAGCTTAGGGTCGGCGGGAGTCCGGGAGACCCAGTACTTC; CDR3aa: CASSLGSAGVRETQYF
abundance: once; j_gene: TRBJ1-1; v_gene: TRBV6-6; d_gene: TRBD1; CDR3nt: TGTGCCAGCAGCGCACCGGGACAGGGGTTCTCTGAAGCTTTCTTT; CDR3aa: CASSAPGQGFSEAFF
abundance: -; j_gene: TRBJ2-5; v_gene: TRBV10-3; d_gene: TRBD2; CDR3nt: TGTGCCATCAGTAGAGAGGGACTAGCGGGAGTGGAGACCCAGTACTTC; CDR3aa: CAISREGLAGVETQYF
abundance: -; j_gene: TRBJ2-7; v_gene: TRBV7-9; d_gene: TRBD2; CDR3nt: TGTGCCAGCAGCTTGAAACCTAGCGGGATTTCCGAGCAGTACTTC; CDR3aa: CASSLKPSGISEQYF
abundance: -; j_gene: TRBJ2-7; v_gene: TRBV28; d_gene: -; CDR3nt: TGTGCCAGCAGTTTTGGAGGGCAGAGCTACGAGCAGTACTTC; CDR3aa: CASSFGGQSYEQYF
abundance: -; j_gene: TRBJ1-2; v_gene: TRBV28; d_gene: TRBD1; CDR3nt: TGTGCCGGGGCCTCGACAGGGGGGAACTATGGCTACACCTTC; CDR3aa: CAGASTGGNYGYTF
abundance: -; j_gene: TRBJ1-5; v_gene: TRBV19; d_gene: -; CDR3nt: TGTGCCAGTAGTTCTATGGGGGGGCCATATAGCAATCAGCCCCAGCATTTT; CDR3aa: CASSSMGGPYSNQPQHF
abundance: -; j_gene: TRBJ2-3; v_gene: TRBV6-5; d_gene: TRBD2; CDR3nt: TGTGCCAGCAGATCGGGACTAGGACAAGGAGATACGCAGTATTTT; CDR3aa: CASRSGLGQGDTQYF
abundance: -; j_gene: TRBJ2-7; v_gene: TRBV11-1; d_gene: -; CDR3nt: TGTGCCAGCGCCAGGCGTTTTGGGTCCTACGAGCAGTACTTC; CDR3aa: CASARRFGSYEQYF
abundance: -; j_gene: TRBJ1-2; v_gene: TRBV30; d_gene: TRBD1; CDR3nt: TGTGCCTGGAGTAAGGGGGCGCGGGGCTACACCTTC; CDR3aa: CAWSKGARGYTF
abundance: -; j_gene: TRBJ1-5; v_gene: TRBV7-2; d_gene: -; CDR3nt: TGTGCCAGCAGCCCAGAGAGAGAGGGAGGTCAGCCCCAGCATTTT; CDR3aa: CASSPEREGGQPQHF
abundance: -; j_gene: TRBJ1-5; v_gene: TRBV1; d_gene: -; CDR3nt: TGCACCAGCAGCCGAAACAGGATGCGAGGACAGCCCCAGCATTTT; CDR3aa: CTSSRNRMRGQPQHF
abundance: few; j_gene: TRBJ1-2; v_gene: TRBV7-3; d_gene: TRBD1; CDR3nt: TGTGCCAGCAGCTTGTGGGGGACAGATGGCTACACCTTC; CDR3aa: CASSLWGTDGYTF